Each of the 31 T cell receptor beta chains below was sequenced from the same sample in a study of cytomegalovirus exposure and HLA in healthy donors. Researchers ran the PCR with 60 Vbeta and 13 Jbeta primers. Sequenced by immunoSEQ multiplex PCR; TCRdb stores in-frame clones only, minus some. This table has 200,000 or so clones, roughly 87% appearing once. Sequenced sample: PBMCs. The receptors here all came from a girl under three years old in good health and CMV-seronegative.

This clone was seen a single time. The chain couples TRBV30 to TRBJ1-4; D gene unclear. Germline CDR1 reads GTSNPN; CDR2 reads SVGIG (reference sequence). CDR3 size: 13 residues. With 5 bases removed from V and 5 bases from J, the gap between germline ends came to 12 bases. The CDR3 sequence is CAWGLYRNEKLFF. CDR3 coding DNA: TGTGCCTGGGGACTTTACCGGAATGAAAAACTGTTTTTT.

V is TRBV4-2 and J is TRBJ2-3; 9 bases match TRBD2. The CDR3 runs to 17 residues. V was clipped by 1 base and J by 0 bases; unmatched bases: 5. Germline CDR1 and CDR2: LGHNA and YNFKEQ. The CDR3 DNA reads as TGTGCCAGCAGCCAAGGTAGCGGGAGAGCTAGCACAGATACGCAGTATTTT. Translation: CASSQGSGRASTDTQYF.

CDR3 loop: CASSTGQNYEQYF. CDR3 sequence (DNA): TGTGCCAGCAGCACCGGACAAAACTACGAGCAGTACTTC. This chain uses TRBV9 with TRBJ2-7; a weak D match, TRBD1 (5 bases). The CDR3 consists of 13 residues. The germline V and J ends were trimmed by 4 bases and 3 bases, with 11 bases remaining between them. CDR1 is SGDLS and CDR2 is YYNGEE in the germline V gene.

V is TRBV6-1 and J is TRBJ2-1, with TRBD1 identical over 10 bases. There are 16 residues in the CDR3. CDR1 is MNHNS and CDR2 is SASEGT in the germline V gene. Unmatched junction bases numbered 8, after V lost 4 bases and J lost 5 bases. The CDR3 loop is CASSGGTGEINNEQFF. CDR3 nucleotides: TGTGCCAGCAGTGGGGGGACAGGGGAAATTAACAATGAGCAGTTCTTC.

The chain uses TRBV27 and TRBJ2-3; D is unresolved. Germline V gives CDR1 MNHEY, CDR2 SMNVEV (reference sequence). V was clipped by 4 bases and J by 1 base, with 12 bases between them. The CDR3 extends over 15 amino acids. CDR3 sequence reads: CASSSPSGRTDTQYF. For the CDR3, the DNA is TGTGCCAGCAGTTCGCCCTCTGGGCGCACAGATACGCAGTATTTT.

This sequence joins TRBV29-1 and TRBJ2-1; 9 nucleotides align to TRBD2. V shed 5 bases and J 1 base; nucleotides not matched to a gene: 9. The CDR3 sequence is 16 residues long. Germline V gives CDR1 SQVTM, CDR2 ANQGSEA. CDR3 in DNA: TGCAGCGTTCTTCTAGCGGGGCTACTATCCTACAATGAGCAGTTCTTC. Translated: CSVLLAGLLSYNEQFF.

The CDR3 DNA is TGTGCCAGCAGCTTAGATCGTAACACAGGCCGACCGAACTATGGCTACACCTTC. Its protein is CASSLDRNTGRPNYGYTF. The chain is built from TRBV7-2 and TRBJ1-2, with D possibly matching TRBD1 (5 bases). The V end lost 1 base, the J end lost 2 bases, and 20 bases lay between the germline ends. This CDR3 has 18 amino acids. Germline CDR1 is SGHTA and CDR2 is FQGNSA.

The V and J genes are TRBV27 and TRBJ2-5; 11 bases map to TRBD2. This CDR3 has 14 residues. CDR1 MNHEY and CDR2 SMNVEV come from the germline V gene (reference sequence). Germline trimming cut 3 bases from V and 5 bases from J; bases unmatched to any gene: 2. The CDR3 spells CASSLTSGVETQYF. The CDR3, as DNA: TGTGCCAGCAGTTTGACTAGCGGGGTTGAGACCCAGTACTTC.

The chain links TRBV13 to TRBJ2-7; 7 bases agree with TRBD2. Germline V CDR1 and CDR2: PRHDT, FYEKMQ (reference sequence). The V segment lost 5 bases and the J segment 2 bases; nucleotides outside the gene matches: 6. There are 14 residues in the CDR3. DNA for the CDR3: TGTGCCAGCAGCATGACTAGCCCCACCTACGAGCAGTACTTC. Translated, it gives CASSMTSPTYEQYF.

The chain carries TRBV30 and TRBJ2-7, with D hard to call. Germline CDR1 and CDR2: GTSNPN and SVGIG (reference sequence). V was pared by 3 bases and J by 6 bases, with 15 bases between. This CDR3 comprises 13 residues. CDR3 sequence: CAWSESHSSEQYF. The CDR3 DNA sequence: TGTGCCTGGAGCGAGTCCCACTCTTCCGAGCAGTACTTC.

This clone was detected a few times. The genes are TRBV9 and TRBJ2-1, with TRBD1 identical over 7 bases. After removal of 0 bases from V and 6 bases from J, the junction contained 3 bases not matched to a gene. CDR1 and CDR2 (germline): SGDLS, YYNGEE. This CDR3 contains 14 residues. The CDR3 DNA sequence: TGTGCCAGCAGCGTAGATGACAGGGTCAATGAGCAGTTCTTC. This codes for CASSVDDRVNEQFF.

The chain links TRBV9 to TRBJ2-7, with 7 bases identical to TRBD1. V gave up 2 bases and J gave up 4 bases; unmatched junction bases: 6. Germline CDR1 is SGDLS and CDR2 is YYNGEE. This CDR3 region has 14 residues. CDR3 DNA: TGTGCCAGCAGCGTCCGGGACAGCGCATACGAGCAGTACTTC. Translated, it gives CASSVRDSAYEQYF.

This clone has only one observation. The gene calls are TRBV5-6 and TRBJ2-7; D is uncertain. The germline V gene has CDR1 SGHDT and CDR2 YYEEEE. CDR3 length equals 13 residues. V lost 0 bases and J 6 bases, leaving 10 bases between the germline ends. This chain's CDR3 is CASSLDTSGEQYF. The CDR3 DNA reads TGTGCCAGCAGCTTGGACACATCGGGCGAGCAGTACTTC.

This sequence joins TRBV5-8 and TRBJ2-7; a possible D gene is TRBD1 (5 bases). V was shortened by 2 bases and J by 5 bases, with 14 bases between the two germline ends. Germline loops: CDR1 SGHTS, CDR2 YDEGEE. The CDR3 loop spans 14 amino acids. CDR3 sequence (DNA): TGTGCCAGCAGCTTCGTACAGGTTTGGGACGAGCAGTACTTC. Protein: CASSFVQVWDEQYF.

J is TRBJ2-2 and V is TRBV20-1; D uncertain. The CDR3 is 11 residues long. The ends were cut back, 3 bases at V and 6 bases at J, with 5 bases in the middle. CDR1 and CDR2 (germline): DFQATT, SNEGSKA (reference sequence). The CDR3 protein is CSASSSGELFF. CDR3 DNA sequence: TGCAGTGCTAGTAGCTCCGGGGAGCTGTTTTTT.

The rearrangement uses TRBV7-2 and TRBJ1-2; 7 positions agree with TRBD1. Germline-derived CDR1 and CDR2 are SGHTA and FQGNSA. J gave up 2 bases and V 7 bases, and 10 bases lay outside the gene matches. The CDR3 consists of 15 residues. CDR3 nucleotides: TGTGCCAGCAACAAAGGGGGCAGACAGAACTATGGCTACACCTTC. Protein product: CASNKGGRQNYGYTF. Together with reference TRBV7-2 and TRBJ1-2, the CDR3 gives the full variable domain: GAGVSQSPSNKVTEKGKDVELRCDPISGHTALYWYRQSLGQGLEFLIYFQGNSAPDKSGLPSDRFSAERTGGSVSTLTIQRTQQEDSAVYLCASNKGGRQNYGYTFGSGTRLTVV.

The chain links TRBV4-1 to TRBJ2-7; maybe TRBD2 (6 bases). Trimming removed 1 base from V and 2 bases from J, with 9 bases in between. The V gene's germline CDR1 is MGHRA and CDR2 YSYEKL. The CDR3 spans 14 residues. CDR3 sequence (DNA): TGCGCCAGCAGCCAAGCCGGGGGAGCCTACGAGCAGTACTTC. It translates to CASSQAGGAYEQYF.

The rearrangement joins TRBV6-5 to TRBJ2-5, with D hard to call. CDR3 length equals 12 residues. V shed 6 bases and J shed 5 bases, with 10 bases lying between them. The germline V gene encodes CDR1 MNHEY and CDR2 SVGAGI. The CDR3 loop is CASRNIGETQYF. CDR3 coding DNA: TGTGCCAGCAGAAACATCGGGGAGACCCAGTACTTC.

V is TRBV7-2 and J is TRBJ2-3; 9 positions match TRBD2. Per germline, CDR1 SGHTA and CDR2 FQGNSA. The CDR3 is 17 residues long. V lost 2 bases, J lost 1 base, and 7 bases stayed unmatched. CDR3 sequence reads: CASSLSVLAGGTDTQYF. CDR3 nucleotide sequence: TGTGCCAGCAGCTTATCCGTATTAGCGGGAGGCACAGATACGCAGTATTTT.

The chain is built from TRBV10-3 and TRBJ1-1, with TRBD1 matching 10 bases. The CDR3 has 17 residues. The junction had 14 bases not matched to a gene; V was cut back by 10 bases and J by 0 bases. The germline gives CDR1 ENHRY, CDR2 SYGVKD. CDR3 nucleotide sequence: TGTGCCAGCAAGGCAGTCGGGACAGGGGCACTGAACACTGAAGCTTTCTTT. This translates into CASKAVGTGALNTEAFF.

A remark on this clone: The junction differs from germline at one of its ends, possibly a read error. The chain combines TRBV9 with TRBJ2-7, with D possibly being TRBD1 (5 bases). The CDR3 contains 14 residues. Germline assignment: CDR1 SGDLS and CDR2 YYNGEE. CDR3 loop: CASSVDSYSYGQYF. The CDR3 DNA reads TGTGCCAGCAGCGTCGACAGCTACTCCTACGGGCAGTACTTC.

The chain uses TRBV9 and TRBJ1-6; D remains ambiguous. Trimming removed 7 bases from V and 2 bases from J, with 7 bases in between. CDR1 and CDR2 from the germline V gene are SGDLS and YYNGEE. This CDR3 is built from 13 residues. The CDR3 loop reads CASGRAYNSPLHF. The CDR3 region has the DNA TGTGCCAGCGGGAGGGCCTATAATTCACCCCTCCACTTT.

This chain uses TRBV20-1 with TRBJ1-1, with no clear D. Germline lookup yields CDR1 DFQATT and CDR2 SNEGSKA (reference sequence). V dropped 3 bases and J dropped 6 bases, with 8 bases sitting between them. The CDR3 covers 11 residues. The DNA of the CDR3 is TGCAGTGCTAGTCTGTTTGCTGAAGCTTTCTTT. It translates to CSASLFAEAFF.

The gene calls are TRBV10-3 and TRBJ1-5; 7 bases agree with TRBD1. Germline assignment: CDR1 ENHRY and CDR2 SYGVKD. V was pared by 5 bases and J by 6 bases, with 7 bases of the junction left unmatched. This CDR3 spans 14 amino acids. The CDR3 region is CAISRQGGIQPQHF. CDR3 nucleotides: TGTGCCATCAGTAGGCAGGGGGGAATTCAGCCCCAGCATTTT.

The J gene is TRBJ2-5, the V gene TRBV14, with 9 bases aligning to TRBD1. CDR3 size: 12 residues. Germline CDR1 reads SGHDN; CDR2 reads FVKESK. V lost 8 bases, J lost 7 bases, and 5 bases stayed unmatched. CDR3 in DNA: TGTGCCAGCGGACAGGGGACCGGGACCCAGTACTTC. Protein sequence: CASGQGTGTQYF.

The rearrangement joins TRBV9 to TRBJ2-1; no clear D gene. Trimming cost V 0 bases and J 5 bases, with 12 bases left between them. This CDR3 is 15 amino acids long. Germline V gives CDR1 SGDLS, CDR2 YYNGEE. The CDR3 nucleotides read TGTGCCAGCAGCGTAGGGCAGGCGAGAGACAATGAGCAGTTCTTC. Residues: CASSVGQARDNEQFF.

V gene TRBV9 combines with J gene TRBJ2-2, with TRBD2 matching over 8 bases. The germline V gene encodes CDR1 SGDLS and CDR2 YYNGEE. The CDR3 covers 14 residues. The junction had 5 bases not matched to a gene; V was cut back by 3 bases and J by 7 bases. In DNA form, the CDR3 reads TGTGCCAGCAGCGGCCCTCTAGCGGGCGGGGAGCTGTTTTTT. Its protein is CASSGPLAGGELFF.

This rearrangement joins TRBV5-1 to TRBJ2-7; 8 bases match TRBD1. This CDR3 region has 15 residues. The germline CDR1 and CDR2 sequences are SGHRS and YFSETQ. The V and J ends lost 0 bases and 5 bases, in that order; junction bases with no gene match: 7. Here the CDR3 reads CASSLVLDRDHEQYF. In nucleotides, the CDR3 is TGCGCCAGCAGCTTGGTCCTGGACAGGGACCACGAGCAGTACTTC.

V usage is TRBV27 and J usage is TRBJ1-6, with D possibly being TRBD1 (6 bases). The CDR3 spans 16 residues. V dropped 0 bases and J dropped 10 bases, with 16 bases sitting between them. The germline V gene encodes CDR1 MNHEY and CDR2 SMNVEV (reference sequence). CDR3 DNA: TGTGCCAGCAGTTTATCGAGTTCTGGGGGCGGGTCACCCCTCCACTTT. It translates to CASSLSSSGGGSPLHF.

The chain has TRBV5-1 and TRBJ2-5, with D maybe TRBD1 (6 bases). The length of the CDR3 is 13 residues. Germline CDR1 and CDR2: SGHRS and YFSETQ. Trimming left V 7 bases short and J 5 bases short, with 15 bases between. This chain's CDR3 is CASGGGGTETQYF. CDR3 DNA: TGCGCCAGCGGGGGCGGCGGCACGGAGACCCAGTACTTC.

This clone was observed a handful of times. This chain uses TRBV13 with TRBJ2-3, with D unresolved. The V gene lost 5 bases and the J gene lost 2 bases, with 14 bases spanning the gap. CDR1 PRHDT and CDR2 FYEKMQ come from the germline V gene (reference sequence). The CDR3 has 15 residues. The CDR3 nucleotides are TGTGCCAGCAGCCGAAGAGATTCCCCCACAGATACGCAGTATTTT. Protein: CASSRRDSPTDTQYF.